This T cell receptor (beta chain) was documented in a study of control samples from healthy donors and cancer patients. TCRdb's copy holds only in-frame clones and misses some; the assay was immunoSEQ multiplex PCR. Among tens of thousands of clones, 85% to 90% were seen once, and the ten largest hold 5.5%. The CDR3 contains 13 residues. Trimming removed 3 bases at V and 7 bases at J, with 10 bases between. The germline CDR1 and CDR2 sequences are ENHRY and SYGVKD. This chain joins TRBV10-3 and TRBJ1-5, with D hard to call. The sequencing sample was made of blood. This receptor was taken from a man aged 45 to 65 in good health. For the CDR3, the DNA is TGTGCCATCAGTGAAGGGTCGGGACAGCCCCAGCATTTT. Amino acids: CAISEGSGQPQHF.